This TCR beta chain was identified in a study of breast tumors, draining lymph nodes, adjacent tissues. The table lists this clonotype with many counts. Its antigen is undetermined. Regarding the study as a whole: The data were judged consistent with most tumor T cells coming from lymph node and expanding in tumor. The lymph node origin of tumor T cells was framed as consistent with a hypothesis, not demonstrated. Compared with basal-like, luminal-like tumors shared significantly more repertoire with nontumor tissue. Tumors had less TCR diversity than lymph nodes, more than nontumor tissue.

Breast cancer patients provided tissue from their axillary draining lymph nodes. A single record per CDR3 protein comes from TCRdb applying MiXCR to the multiplex PCR reads. The sample carries around 140,000 distinct CDR3 sequences, around 24% recorded once. With 5 bases clipped from V and 7 bases from J, the junction kept 4 bases outside the gene matches. Germline V gives CDR1 LGHNA, CDR2 YSLEER. The CDR3 loop spans 12 amino acids. The rearrangement uses TRBV4-3 and TRBJ2-7; 8 nucleotides align to TRBD1. Material for sequencing was axillary lymph node tissue. The sequence was collected from a female donor with breast cancer. Some clones in this sample may be carry-over from other donors' samples. CDR3 residues: CASSMGQAEQYF. The CDR3 nucleotides read TGCGCCAGCAGCATGGGACAGGCGGAGCAGTACTTC.